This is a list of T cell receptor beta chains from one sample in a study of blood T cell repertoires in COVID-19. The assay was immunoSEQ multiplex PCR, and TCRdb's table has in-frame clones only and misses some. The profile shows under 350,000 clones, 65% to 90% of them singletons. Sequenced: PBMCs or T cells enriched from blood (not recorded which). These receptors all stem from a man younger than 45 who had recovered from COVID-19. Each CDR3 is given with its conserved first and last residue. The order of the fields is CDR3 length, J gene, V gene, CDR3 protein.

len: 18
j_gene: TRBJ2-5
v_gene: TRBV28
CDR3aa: CASSLGDGQVAAVETQYF

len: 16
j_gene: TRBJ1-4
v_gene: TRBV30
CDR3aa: CACPRTGGATNEKLFF

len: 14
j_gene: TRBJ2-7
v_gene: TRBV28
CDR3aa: CASTARGQNYEQYF

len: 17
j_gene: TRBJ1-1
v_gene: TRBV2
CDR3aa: CASSATRDSPGGTEAFF

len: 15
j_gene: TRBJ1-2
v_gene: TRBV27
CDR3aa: CASSLSGQYNYGYTF

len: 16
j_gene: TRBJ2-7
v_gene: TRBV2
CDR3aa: CASTSRVAAGGNEQYF

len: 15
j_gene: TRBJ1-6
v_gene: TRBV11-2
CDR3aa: CASSQYRSQNSPLHF

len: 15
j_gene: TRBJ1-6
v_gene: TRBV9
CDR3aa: CASSVGTGDNSPLHF

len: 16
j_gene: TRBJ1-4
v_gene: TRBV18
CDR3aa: CASSPRSTGESEKLFF

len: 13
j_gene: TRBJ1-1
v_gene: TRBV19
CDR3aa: CASRRQDYTEAFF

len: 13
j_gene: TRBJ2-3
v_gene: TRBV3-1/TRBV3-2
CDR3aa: CASSPGGTDTQYF

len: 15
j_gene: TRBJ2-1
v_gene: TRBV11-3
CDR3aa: CASSPRTSGYNEQFF

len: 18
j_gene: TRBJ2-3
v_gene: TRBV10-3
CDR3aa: CAISEPLGLAGSTDTQYF

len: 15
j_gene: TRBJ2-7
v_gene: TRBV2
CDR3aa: CASSEGKGPIYEQYF

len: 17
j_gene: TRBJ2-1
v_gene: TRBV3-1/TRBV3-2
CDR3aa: CASSQGGFGNSYNEQFF

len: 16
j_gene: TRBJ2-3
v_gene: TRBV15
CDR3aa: CATSRWLAHNTDTQYF

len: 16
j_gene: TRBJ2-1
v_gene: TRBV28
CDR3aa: CASRSPASGGAREQFF

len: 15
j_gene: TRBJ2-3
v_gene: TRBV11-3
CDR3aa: CASSPDGKVTDTQYF

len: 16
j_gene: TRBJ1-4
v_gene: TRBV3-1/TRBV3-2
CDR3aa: CASSQDPDRGDEKLFF

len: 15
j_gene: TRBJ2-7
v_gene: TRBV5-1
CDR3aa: CASSLAARGTYEQYF

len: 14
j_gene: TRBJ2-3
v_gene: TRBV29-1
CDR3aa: CSVDGQDSTDTQYF

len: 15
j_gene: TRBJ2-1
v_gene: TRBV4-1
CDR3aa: CASSQEEQPYNEQFF

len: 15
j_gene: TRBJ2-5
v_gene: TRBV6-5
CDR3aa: CASSFVPGGGETQYF

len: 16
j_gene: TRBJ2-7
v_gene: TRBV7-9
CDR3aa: CASSLGGTLAPYEQYF

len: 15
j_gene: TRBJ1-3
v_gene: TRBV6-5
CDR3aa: CASSYSSSSGNTIYF

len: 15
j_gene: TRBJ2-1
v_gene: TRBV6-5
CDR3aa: CASSYKSMVVDEQFF

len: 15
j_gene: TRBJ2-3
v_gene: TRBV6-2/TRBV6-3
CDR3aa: CASSSGTGATDTQYF

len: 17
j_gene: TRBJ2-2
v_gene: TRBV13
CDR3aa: CASSLGVSGVSTGELFF

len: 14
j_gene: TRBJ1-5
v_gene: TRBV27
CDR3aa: CASSSWDSRWPQHF

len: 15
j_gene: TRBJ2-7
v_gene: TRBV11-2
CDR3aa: CASSFYGGASYEQYF

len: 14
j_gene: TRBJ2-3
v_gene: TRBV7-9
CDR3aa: CASSGTSGTDTQYF

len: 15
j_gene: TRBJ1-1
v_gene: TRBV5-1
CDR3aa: CASSLAEGVNTEAFF

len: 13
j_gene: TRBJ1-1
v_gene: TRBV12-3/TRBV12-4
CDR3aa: CASSYAGNTEAFF

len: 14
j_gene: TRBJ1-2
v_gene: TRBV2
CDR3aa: CASSWDRTYYGYTF

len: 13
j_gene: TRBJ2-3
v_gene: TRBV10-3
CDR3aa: CATREGGTDTQYF